The next 9 T cell receptor beta chains were all read from a single sample in a study of blood T cell repertoires in COVID-19. TCRdb keeps only in-frame clones here, not all; method: immunoSEQ multiplex PCR. The sample has approximately 140,000 clones, around 80% seen once. Sequenced material: PBMCs or T cells enriched from blood (not recorded which). Receptors originate from a man aged 35-49 years with acute COVID-19.

V and J are TRBV11-3 and TRBJ2-7; D ambiguous. The CDR3 runs 12 residues. Trimming took 5 bases from V and 1 from J, leaving 6 bases between them. Germline CDR1 SGHNT, CDR2 YENEEA. For the CDR3, the DNA is TGTGCCAGCAGCGGCGGATCCTACGAGCAGTACTTC. As protein: CASSGGSYEQYF.

The chain joins TRBV7-9 to TRBJ1-5; D is ambiguous. The germline CDR1 and CDR2 sequences are SEHNR and FQNEAQ (reference sequence). This CDR3 region has 14 residues. Trimming left V 1 base short and J 4 bases short, with 8 bases between. CDR3 sequence reads: CASSLGTENQPQHF. CDR3 sequence (DNA): TGTGCCAGCAGCTTAGGTACAGAGAATCAGCCCCAGCATTTT.

The chain has TRBV5-1 and TRBJ1-4, with 8 bases matching TRBD1. The CDR3 has 14 amino acids. Per the germline V gene, CDR1 is SGHRS and CDR2 is YFSETQ. J lost 3 bases, V lost 4 bases, and 2 bases had no gene match. CDR3 DNA sequence: TGCGCCAGCAGCCAGGGACAGGCTAATGAAAAACTGTTTTTT. Amino acids: CASSQGQANEKLFF.

The chain combines TRBV29-1 with TRBJ1-1, with D possibly being TRBD1 (6 bases). This CDR3 spans 15 amino acids. Germline V gene sequence: CDR1 SQVTM, CDR2 ANQGSEA. Trimming left V 3 bases short and J 1 base short, with 15 bases between. The DNA of the CDR3 is TGCAGCGTTGATAGTGCAGGGGCGGCGAACACTGAAGCTTTCTTT. Translation: CSVDSAGAANTEAFF. Looking up the rest from reference TRBV29-1 and TRBJ1-1 gives the full variable domain: SAVISQKPSRDICQRGTSLTIQCQVDSQVTMMFWYRQQPGQSLTLIATANQGSEATYESGFVIDKFPISRPNLTFSTLTVSNMSPEDSSIYLCSVDSAGAANTEAFFGQGTRLTVV.

The chain joins TRBV25-1 to TRBJ1-2; D not certain. Trimming took 4 bases from V and 6 from J, leaving 15 bases between them. The V gene's germline CDR1 is MGHDK and CDR2 SYGVNS. This CDR3 spans 14 amino acids. The CDR3 coding sequence is TGTGCCAGCAGTGTCCGAGGGAGGCTTGATGGCTACACCTTC. Translation gives CASSVRGRLDGYTF.

The CDR3 region has the DNA TGTGCCTGGAGCTCGGTAGGGACAGGGGGCTCCTACGAGCAGTACTTC. As protein: CAWSSVGTGGSYEQYF. This chain uses TRBV30 with TRBJ2-7, with TRBD1 matching over 11 bases. The CDR3 is 16 amino acids. CDR1 and CDR2 from the germline V gene are GTSNPN and SVGIG (reference sequence). Trimming at V came to 3 bases and at J to 0 bases, leaving 7 bases not matched to a gene.

In DNA form, the CDR3 reads TGTGCCAGCAGAAATCCGGACAGCAAGTATCAGCCCCAGCATTTT. The encoded protein is CASRNPDSKYQPQHF. V and J are TRBV2 and TRBJ1-5; TRBD1 might be the D (6 bases). Germline V gives CDR1 SNHLY, CDR2 FYNNEI. CDR3 length: 15 residues. Trimming took 6 bases from V and 5 from J, leaving 17 bases between them. The whole variable domain, filled in from reference TRBV2 and TRBJ1-5, reads EPEVTQTPSHQVTQMGQEVILRCVPISNHLYFYWYRQILGQKVEFLVSFYNNEISEKSEIFDDQFSVERPDGSNFTLKIRSTKLEDSAMYFCASRNPDSKYQPQHFGDGTRLSIL.

V usage is TRBV10-1 and J usage is TRBJ1-5, with 9 bases that match TRBD1. The CDR3 loop spans 15 amino acids. Trimming took 6 bases from V and 5 from J; bases not matched to a gene: 8. From germline, CDR1 is WNHNN and CDR2 SYGVQD (reference sequence). This CDR3 reads CASSSGTGNDQPQHF. In DNA, the CDR3 is TGCGCCAGCAGCTCCGGGACAGGGAATGATCAGCCCCAGCATTTT.

The rearrangement uses TRBV27 and TRBJ2-5; 9 positions agree with TRBD1. The CDR3 runs to 15 residues. Germline V gives CDR1 MNHEY, CDR2 SMNVEV (reference sequence). Losses at the gene ends were 5 bases for V and 4 bases for J; bases not matched to a gene: 8. The CDR3 DNA is TGTGCCAGCAGTGAGGGGACAGGGAGGGGAGAGACCCAGTACTTC. This gives the protein CASSEGTGRGETQYF.